The clone carrying this TCR beta chain came up once. Its antigen remains unidentified. Other DNA sequences in this specimen translate into the identical CDR3. The CDR3 extends over 13 amino acids. CDR1 is LGHNA and CDR2 is YSLEER in the germline V gene. V was cut by 1 base and J by 4 bases, with 5 bases left in between. The sample originates from a study of shared clonotypes between healthy human individuals. Notes on the study in general: Generally, naive subsets (rather than memory subsets) showed larger estimated richness.

CD45RO-negative, CCR7-selected cells formed the naive CD8 fraction, which excluded terminally differentiated effector memory CD45RA+ cells. Caucasian adults residing in Nashville, Tennessee made up all the donors. Some clones are missing from TCRdb's copy, which holds only in-frame ones; the method was immunoSEQ multiplex PCR. This table has some 2.1 million clones, roughly 93% appearing once. The chain links TRBV4-3 to TRBJ1-3, with D uncertain. Sample: naive CD8+ T cells from PBMCs. The sequence was collected from a man aged 18 to 30 in good health. Some clones in this sample may be carry-over from other donors' samples. The DNA for the CDR3 is TGCGCCAGCAGCCAAGGATCCGGAAACACCATATATTTT. This encodes CASSQGSGNTIYF.